These T cell receptor beta chains were read from a single sample in a study of technical replicates of blood from four donors. Clones were read by immunoSEQ multiplex PCR, and TCRdb kept only the in-frame ones, dropping some. The sample has approximately 100,000 clones; around 95% are singletons. Sequenced material: T cells isolated from PBMCs. Receptor source: a human donor in good health. Both conserved end residues are part of each CDR3. D genes are given only for firm matches. Only some rows state a clone size, as once, few, many or a class for expanded clones.

clone size,D gene,V gene,J gene,CDR3 DNA,CDR3 protein
.,.,TRBV21-1,TRBJ2-1,TGTGCCAGCAGCAAGTCAACAGGCGGGGTGTTGGTATACAATGAGCAGTTCTTC,CASSKSTGGVLVYNEQFF
.,.,TRBV19,TRBJ1-1,TGTGCCAGTAGTTTGAAGGCAGGCCCTGCGGGTGAAGCTTTCTTT,CASSLKAGPAGEAFF
.,.,TRBV13,TRBJ2-2,TGTGCCAGCAGCTTCCTAGCCCATAACACCGGGGAGCTGTTTTTT,CASSFLAHNTGELFF
.,.,TRBV6-1,TRBJ2-7,TGTGCCAGCAGGAAGGGGTTCATCTCCTACGAGCAGTACTTC,CASRKGFISYEQYF
.,TRBD2,TRBV7-8,TRBJ2-2,TGTGCCAGCAGTCAGCGGGAGGGCCTGCCCGGGGAGCTGTTTTTT,CASSQREGLPGELFF
once,.,TRBV12-5,TRBJ2-1,TGTGCTAGTGGTTTGATGGCAGGCCAAGGGCAGTTCTTC,CASGLMAGQGQFF
.,.,TRBV7-9,TRBJ2-2,TGTGCCAGCAGCCCGCGGGTGTCGTCGAACACCGGGGAGCTGTTTTTT,CASSPRVSSNTGELFF
.,.,TRBV28,TRBJ1-2,TGTGCCAGCAGGGAAAGGGGGACGGGCCCCTATGGCTACACCTTC,CASRERGTGPYGYTF
once,.,TRBV27,TRBJ1-4,TGTGCCAGCAGTTGGGGGGGCGGGGATGAAAAACTGTTTTTT,CASSWGGGDEKLFF
.,.,TRBV5-1,TRBJ1-1,TGCGCCAGCAGCTCCAGGGTAGGTATGAACACTGAAGCTTTCTTT,CASSSRVGMNTEAFF
.,TRBD2,TRBV10-2,TRBJ2-1,TGCGCCAGCAGTCCGGGACTAGCGGGAGTTAATGAGCAGTTCTTC,CASSPGLAGVNEQFF
once,.,TRBV9,TRBJ2-7,TGTGCCAGCAGCGCGGCTAGATCCTACGAGCAGTACTTC,CASSAARSYEQYF
.,TRBD1,TRBV10-3,TRBJ2-3,TGTGCCATCAGTTCAGGGGGAACTAGCACAGATACGCAGTATTTT,CAISSGGTSTDTQYF
.,TRBD1,TRBV10-3,TRBJ2-5,TGTGCCACCCAATCCTACCCCGGGACAGGGGGCGAGACCCAGTACTTC,CATQSYPGTGGETQYF
.,TRBD2,TRBV5-4,TRBJ2-1,TGTGCCAGCAGCTTACCCGGACTAGCGGAGCGCTACAATGAGCAGTTCTTC,CASSLPGLAERYNEQFF
.,TRBD2,TRBV5-1,TRBJ2-7,TGCGCCAGCAGCCAGCGGGGGGAGGTCTACGAGCAGTACTTC,CASSQRGEVYEQYF
.,.,TRBV18,TRBJ1-1,TGTGCCAGCTCACCCGAGGGATACGTGGGAACTGAAGCTTTCTTT,CASSPEGYVGTEAFF
.,.,TRBV29-1,TRBJ1-1,TGCAGCGTGGGACTCCGGATGAACACTGAAGCTTTCTTT,CSVGLRMNTEAFF
.,TRBD2,TRBV7-8,TRBJ2-3,TGTGCCAGCAGCCCGAATGAGCGGGAGGCAGATACGCAGTATTTT,CASSPNEREADTQYF
.,.,TRBV5-8,TRBJ2-1,TGTGCCAGCAGCCCCAAGTCGGAGTTCTTC,CASSPKSEFF
.,.,TRBV29-1,TRBJ1-4,TGCAGCGTTGAGGGCATAACAGGGAACGAGGAAACTAATGAAAAACTGTTTTTT,CSVEGITGNEETNEKLFF
.,.,TRBV7-9,TRBJ2-3,TGTGCCAGCAGCTTAGGTGCAGGGGCAGATACGCAGTATTTT,CASSLGAGADTQYF
.,.,TRBV19,TRBJ1-5,TGTGCCAGTAGTATGGTCGGGGGAGGCAATCAGCCCCAGCATTTT,CASSMVGGGNQPQHF
.,.,TRBV7-8,TRBJ1-2,TGTGCCAGCAGCTTAGCCACAGCCGCCAAGGGCTACACCTTC,CASSLATAAKGYTF
once,TRBD1,TRBV27,TRBJ2-1,TGTGCCAGCAGTCAGCCAGGGGGCTTGAATGCGCAGTTCTTC,CASSQPGGLNAQFF
.,.,TRBV2,TRBJ1-1,TGTGCCAGCATTACGGGACACGCGAACACTGAAGCTTTCTTT,CASITGHANTEAFF
.,TRBD1,TRBV6-5,TRBJ2-7,TGTGCCAGCAGTTACTCAAGGACAGGGGGCGAGCAGTACTTC,CASSYSRTGGEQYF
.,.,TRBV7-8,TRBJ1-2,TGTGCCAGCAGCTTAGACGCGGGGAACTATGGCTACACCTTC,CASSLDAGNYGYTF
.,.,TRBV7-9,TRBJ1-1,TGTGCCAGCAGCTCGGAAGCTTTCTTT,CASSSEAFF
once,.,TRBV30,TRBJ1-2,TGTGCCTGGAGTGTAATCGGGGAGGGATATGGCTACACCTTC,CAWSVIGEGYGYTF